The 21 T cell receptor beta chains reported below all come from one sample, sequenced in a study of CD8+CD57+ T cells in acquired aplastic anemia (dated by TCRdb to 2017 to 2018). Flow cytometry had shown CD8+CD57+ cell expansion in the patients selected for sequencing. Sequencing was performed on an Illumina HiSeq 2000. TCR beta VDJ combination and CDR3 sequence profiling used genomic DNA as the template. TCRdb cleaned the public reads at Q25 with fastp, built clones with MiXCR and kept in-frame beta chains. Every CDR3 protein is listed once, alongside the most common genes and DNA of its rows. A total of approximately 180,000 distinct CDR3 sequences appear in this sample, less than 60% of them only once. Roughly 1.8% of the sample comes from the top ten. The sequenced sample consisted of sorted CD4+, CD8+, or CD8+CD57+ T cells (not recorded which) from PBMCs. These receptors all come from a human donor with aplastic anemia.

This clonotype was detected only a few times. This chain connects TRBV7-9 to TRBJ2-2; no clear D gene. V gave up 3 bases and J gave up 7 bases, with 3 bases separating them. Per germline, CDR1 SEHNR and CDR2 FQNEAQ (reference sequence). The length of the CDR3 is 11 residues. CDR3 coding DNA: TGTGCCAGCAGCTTCGTCGGGGAGCTGTTTTTT. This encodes CASSFVGELFF.

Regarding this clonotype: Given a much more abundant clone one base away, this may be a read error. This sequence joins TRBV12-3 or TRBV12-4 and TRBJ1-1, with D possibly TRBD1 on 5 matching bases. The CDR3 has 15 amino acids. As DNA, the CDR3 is TGTGCCTGCAGTTTAGTAGGGACGGGCTACACTGAAGCTTTCTTT. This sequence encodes CACSLVGTGYTEAFF.

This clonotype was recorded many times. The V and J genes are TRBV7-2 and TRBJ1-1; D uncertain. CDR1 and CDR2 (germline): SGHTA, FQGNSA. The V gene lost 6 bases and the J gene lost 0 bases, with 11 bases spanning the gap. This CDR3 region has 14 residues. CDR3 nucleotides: TGTGCCAGCAGGAAGACGGGCATGAACACTGAAGCTTTCTTT. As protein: CASRKTGMNTEAFF.

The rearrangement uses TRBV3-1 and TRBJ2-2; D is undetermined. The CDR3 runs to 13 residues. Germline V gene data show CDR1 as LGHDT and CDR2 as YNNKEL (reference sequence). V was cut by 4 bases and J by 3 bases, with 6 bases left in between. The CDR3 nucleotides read TGTGCCAGCAGCCGCGTCGACACCGGGGAGCTGTTTTTT. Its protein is CASSRVDTGELFF. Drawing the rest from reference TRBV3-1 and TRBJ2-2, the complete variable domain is DTAVSQTPKYLVTQMGNDKSIKCEQNLGHDTMYWYKQDSKKFLKIMFSYNNKELIINETVPNRFSPKSPDKAHLNLHINSLELGDSAVYFCASSRVDTGELFFGEGSRLTVL.

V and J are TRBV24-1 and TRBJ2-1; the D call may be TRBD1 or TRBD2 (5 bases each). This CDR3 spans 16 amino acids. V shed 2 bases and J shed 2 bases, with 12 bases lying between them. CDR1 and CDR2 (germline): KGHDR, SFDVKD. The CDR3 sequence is CATSDSGGIPYNEQFF. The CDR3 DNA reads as TGTGCCACCAGTGATTCTGGGGGTATCCCCTACAATGAGCAGTTCTTC.

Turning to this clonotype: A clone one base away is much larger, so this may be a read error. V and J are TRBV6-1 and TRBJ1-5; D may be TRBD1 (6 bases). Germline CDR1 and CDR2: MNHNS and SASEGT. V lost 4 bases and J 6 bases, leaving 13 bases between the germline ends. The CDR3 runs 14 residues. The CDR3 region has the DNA TGTGCCAGCAGTGTGGATGGGGGCTGTCAGCCCCAGCATTTT. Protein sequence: CASSVDGGCQPQHF.

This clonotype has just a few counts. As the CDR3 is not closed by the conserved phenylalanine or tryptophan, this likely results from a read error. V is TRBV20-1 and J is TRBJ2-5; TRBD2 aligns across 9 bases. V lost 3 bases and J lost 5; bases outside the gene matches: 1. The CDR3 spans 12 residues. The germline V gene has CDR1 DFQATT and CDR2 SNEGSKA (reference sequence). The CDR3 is CSARAGGETQYL. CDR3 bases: TGCAGTGCTAGGGCGGGAGGGGAGACCCAGTACCTC.

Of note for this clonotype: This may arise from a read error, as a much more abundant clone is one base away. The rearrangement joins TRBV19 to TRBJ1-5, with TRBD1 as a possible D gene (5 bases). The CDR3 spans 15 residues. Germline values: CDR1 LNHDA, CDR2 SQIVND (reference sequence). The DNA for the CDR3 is TGTGCCAGTAGCCCCCCGACAGTTAGCAGTCAGCCCCAGCATTTT. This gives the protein CASSPPTVSSQPQHF.

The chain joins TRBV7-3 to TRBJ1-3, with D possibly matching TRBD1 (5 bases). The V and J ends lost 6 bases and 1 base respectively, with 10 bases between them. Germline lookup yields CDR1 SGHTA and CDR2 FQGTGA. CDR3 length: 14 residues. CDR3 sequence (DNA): TGTGCCAGCAGTCCGGCAGGGTCTGGAAACACCATATATTTT. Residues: CASSPAGSGNTIYF.

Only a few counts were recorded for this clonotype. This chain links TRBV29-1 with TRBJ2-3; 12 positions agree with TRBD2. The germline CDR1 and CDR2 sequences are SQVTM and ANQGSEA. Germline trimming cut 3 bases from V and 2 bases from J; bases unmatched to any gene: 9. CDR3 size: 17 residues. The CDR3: CSVDLGLAGGLTDTQYF. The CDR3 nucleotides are TGCAGCGTTGATCTAGGGCTAGCGGGGGGGCTCACAGATACGCAGTATTTT.

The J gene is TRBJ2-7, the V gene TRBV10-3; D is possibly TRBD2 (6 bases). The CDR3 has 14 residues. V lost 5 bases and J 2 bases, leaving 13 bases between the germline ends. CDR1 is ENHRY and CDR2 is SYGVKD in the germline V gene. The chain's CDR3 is CAISLGGAPYEQYF. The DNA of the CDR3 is TGTGCCATCAGTTTAGGAGGGGCCCCCTACGAGCAGTACTTC.

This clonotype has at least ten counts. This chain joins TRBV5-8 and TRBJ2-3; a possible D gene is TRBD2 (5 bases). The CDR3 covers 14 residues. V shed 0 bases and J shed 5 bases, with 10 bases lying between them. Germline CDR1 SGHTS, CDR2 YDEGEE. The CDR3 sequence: CASSLEYAGDTQYF. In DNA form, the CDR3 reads TGTGCCAGCAGCTTGGAGTACGCGGGAGATACGCAGTATTTT.

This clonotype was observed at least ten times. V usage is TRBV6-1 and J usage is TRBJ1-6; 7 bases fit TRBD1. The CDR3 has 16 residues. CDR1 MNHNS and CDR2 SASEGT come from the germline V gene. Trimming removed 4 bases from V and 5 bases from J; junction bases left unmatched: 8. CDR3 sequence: CASSGATGPHNSPLHF. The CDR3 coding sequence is TGTGCCAGCAGTGGGGCGACAGGGCCCCATAATTCACCCCTCCACTTT.

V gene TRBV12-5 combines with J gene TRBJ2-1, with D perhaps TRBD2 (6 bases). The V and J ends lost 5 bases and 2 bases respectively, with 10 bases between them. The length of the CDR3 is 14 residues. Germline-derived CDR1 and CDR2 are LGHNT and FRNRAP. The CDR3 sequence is CASGTGETYNEQFF. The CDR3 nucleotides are TGTGCTAGTGGTACGGGGGAAACCTACAATGAGCAGTTCTTC.

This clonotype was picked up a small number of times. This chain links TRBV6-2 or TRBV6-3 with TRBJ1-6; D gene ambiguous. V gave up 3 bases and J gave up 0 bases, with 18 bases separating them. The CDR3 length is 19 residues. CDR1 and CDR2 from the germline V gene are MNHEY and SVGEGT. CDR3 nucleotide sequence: TGTGCCAGCAGTTATAAGCCCCTGAGGTCGAGCTCCTATAATTCACCCCTCCACTTT. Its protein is CASSYKPLRSSSYNSPLHF.

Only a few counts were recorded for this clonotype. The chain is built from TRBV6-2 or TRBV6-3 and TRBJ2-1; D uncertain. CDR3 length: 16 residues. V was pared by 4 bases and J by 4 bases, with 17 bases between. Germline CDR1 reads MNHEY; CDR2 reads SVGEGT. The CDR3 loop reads CASSSPRPPRYNEQFF. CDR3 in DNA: TGTGCCAGCAGTTCCCCGAGGCCCCCGAGATACAATGAGCAGTTCTTC.

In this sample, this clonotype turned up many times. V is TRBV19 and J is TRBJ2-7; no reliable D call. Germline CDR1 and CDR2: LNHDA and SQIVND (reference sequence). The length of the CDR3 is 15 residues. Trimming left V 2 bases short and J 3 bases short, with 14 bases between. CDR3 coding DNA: TGTGCCAGTAGTATACGACACATACCCAGCTACGAGCAGTACTTC. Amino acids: CASSIRHIPSYEQYF.

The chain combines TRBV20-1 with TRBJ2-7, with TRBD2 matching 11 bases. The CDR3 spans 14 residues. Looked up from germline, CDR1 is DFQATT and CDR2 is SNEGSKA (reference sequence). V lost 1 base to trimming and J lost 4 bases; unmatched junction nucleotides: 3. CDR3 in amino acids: CSARATSGRYEQYF. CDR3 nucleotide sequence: TGCAGTGCTAGAGCTACTAGCGGGAGATACGAGCAGTACTTC.

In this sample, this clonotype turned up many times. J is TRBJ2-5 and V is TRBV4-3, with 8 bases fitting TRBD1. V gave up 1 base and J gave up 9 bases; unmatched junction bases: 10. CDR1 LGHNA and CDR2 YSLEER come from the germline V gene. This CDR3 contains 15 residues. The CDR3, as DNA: TGCGCCAGCAGCCAAGGGGGGACAGGCGTCCGGGCCCAGTACTTC. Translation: CASSQGGTGVRAQYF.

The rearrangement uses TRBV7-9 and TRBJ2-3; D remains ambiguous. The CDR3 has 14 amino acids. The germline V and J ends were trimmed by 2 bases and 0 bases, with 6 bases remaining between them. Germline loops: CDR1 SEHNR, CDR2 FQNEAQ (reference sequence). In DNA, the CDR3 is TGTGCCAGCAGCTTATTAGACAGCACAGATACGCAGTATTTT. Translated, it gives CASSLLDSTDTQYF. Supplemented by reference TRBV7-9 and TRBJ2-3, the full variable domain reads DTGVSQNPRHKITKRGQNVTFRCDPISEHNRLYWYRQTLGQGPEFLTYFQNEAQLEKSRLLSDRFSAERPKGSFSTLEIQRTEQGDSAMYLCASSLLDSTDTQYFGPGTRLTVL.

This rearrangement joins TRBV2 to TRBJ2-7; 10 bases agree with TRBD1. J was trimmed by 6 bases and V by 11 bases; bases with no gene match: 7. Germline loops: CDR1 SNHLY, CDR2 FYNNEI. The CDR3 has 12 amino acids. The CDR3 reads CAWDRGRGEQYF. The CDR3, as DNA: TGTGCCTGGGACAGGGGAAGAGGCGAGCAGTACTTC. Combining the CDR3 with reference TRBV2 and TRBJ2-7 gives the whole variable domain EPEVTQTPSHQVTQMGQEVILRCVPISNHLYFYWYRQILGQKVEFLVSFYNNEISEKSEIFDDQFSVERPDGSNFTLKIRSTKLEDSAMYFCAWDRGRGEQYFGPGTRLTVT.